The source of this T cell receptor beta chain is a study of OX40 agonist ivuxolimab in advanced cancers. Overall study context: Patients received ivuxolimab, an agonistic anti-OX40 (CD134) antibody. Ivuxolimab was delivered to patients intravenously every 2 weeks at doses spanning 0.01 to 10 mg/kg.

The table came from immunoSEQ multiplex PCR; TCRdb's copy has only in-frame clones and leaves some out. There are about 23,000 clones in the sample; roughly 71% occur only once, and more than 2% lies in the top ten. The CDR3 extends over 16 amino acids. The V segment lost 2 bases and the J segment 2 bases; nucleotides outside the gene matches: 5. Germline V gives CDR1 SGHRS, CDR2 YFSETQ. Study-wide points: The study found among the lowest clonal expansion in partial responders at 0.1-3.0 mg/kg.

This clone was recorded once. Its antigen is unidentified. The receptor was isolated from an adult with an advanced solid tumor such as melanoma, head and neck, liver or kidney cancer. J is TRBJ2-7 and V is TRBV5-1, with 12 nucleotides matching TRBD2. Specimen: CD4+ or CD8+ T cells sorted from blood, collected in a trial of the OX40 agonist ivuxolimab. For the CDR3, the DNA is TGCGCCAGCAGCTTAGGACTAGCGGGGCTAGCCTACGAGCAGTACTTC. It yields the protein CASSLGLAGLAYEQYF.